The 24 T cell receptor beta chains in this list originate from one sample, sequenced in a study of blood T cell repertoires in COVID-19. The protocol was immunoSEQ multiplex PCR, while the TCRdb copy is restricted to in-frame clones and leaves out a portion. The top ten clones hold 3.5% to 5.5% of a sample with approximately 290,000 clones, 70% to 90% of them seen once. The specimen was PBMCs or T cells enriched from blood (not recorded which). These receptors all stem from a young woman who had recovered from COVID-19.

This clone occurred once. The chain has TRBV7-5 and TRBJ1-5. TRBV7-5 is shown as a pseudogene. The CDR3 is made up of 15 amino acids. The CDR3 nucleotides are TGTGCCAGAAGCTTAACGGGGTCCGGACATCAGCCCCAGCATTTT. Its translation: CARSLTGSGHQPQHF.

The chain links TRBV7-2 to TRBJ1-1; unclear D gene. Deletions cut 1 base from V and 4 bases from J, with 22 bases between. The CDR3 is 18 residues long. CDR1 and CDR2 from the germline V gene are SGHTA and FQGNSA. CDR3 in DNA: TGTGCCAGCAGCTTAGTGGACGTTGGGAGCCCGGAGGTCACTGAAGCTTTCTTT. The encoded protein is CASSLVDVGSPEVTEAFF.

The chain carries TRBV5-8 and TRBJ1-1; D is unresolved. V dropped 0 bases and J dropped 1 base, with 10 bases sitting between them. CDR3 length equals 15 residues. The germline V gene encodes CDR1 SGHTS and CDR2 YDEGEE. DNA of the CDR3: TGTGCCAGCAGCTTGGAGCTGACACCGAACACTGAAGCTTTCTTT. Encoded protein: CASSLELTPNTEAFF.

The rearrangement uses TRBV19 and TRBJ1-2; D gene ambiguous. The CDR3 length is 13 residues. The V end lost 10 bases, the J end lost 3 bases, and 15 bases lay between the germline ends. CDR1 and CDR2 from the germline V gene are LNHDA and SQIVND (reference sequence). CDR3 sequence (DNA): TGTGCCACCAACAGCCATTCCGACTATGGCTACACCTTC. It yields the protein CATNSHSDYGYTF.

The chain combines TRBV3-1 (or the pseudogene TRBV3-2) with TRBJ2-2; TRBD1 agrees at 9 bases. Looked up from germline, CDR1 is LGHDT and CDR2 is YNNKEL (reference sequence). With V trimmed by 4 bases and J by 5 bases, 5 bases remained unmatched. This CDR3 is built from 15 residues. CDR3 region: CASSPGTGRTGELFF. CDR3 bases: TGTGCCAGCAGCCCGGGGACAGGGAGAACCGGGGAGCTGTTTTTT.

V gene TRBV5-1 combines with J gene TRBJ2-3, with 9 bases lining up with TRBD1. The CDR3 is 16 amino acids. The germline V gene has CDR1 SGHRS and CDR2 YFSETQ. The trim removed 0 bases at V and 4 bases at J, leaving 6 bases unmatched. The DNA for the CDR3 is TGCGCCAGCAGCTTGGCCCCGGACAGGGGTCCAGATACGCAGTATTTT. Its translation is CASSLAPDRGPDTQYF.

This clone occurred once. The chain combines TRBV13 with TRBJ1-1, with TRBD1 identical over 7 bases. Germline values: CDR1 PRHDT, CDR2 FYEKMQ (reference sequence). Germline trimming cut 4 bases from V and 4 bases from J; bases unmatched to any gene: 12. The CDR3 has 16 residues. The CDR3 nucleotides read TGTGCCAGCAGCTGGCCCCAGGGGGATAGCGGCACTGAAGCTTTCTTT. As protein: CASSWPQGDSGTEAFF.

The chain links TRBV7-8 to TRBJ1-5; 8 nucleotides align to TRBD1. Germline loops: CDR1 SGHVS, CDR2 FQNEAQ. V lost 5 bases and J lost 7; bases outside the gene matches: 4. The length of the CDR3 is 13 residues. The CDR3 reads CASSAGQVQPQHF. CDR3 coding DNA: TGTGCCAGCAGCGCGGGACAGGTACAGCCCCAGCATTTT.

The chain's CDR3 is CASSQGVGRNQPQHF. The DNA of the CDR3 is TGCGCCAGCAGCCAAGGGGTGGGGAGGAATCAGCCCCAGCATTTT. The chain joins TRBV4-1 to TRBJ1-5; no clear D gene. Between the trimmed V and J ends, which lost 1 base and 4 bases, there was a span of 11 bases. The length of the CDR3 is 15 residues. Per the germline V gene, CDR1 is MGHRA and CDR2 is YSYEKL.

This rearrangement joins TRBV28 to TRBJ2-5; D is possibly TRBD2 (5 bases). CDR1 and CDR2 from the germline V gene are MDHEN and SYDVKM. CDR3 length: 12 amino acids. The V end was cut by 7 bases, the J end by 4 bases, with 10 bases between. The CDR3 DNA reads TGTGCCAGCACTAGCTCAAGAGAGACCCAGTACTTC. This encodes CASTSSRETQYF. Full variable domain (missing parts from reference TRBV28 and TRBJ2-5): DVKVTQSSRYLVKRTGEKVFLECVQDMDHENMFWYRQDPGLGLRLIYFSYDVKMKEKGDIPEGYSVSREKKERFSLILESASTNQTSMYLCASTSSRETQYFGPGTRLLVL.

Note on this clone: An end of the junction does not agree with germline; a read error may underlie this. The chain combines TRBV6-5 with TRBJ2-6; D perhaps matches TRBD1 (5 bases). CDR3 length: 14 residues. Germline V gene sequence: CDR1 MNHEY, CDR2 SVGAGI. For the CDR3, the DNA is TGTGCCAGCAGCCCAGCAGTAGGGGTCAACGTCCTGACTTTC. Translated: CASSPAVGVNVLTF.

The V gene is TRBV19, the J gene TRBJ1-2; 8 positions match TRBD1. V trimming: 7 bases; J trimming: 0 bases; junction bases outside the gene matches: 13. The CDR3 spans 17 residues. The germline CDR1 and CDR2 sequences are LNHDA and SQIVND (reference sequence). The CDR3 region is CASTLRGQGFANYGYTF. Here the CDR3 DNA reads TGTGCCAGTACCCTCAGGGGGCAGGGCTTCGCTAACTATGGCTACACCTTC.

The CDR3 region has the DNA TGTGCCAGCTCACTACAGGGGGGAGCGAACACCGGGGAGCTGTTTTTT. As protein: CASSLQGGANTGELFF. J is TRBJ2-2 and V is TRBV18; 8 bases map to TRBD1. The length of the CDR3 is 16 residues. J was trimmed by 0 bases and V by 4 bases; bases with no gene match: 4. Germline CDR1 KGHSH, CDR2 LQKENI.

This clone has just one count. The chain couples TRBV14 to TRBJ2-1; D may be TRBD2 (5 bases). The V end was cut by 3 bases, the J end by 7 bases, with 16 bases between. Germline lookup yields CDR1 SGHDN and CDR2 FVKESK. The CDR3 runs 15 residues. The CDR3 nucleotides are TGTGCCAGCAGCCAGCCGGGCCGGGAAAGGAATGAGCAGTTCTTC. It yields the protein CASSQPGRERNEQFF.

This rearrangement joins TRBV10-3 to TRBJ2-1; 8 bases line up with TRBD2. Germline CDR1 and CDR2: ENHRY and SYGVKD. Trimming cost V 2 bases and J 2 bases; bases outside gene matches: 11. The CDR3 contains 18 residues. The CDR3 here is CAISEAPPLAGAYNEQFF. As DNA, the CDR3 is TGTGCCATCAGTGAGGCCCCCCCTCTAGCGGGCGCCTACAATGAGCAGTTCTTC.

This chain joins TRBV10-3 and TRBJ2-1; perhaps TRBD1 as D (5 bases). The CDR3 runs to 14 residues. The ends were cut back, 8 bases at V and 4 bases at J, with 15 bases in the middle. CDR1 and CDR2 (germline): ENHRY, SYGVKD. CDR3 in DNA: TGTGCCATCCACCAGGGTACTGCATACAATGAGCAGTTCTTC. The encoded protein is CAIHQGTAYNEQFF.

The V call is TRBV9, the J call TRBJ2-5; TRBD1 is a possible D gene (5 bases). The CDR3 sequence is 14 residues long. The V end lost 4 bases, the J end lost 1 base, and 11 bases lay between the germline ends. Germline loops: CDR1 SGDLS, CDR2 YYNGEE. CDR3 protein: CASSIWGGQETQYF. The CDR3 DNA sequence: TGTGCCAGCAGCATCTGGGGCGGCCAAGAGACCCAGTACTTC. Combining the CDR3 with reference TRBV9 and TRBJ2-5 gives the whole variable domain DSGVTQTPKHLITATGQRVTLRCSPRSGDLSVYWYQQSLDQGLQFLIQYYNGEERAKGNILERFSAQQFPDLHSELNLSSLELGDSALYFCASSIWGGQETQYFGPGTRLLVL.

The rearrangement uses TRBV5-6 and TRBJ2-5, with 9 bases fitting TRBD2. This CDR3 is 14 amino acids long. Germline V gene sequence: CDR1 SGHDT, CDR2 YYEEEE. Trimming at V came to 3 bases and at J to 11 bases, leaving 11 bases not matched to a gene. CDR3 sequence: CASSSSGGPGSQYF. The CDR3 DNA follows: TGTGCCAGCAGCTCCAGCGGGGGGCCCGGTTCTCAGTACTTC.

CDR3 sequence (DNA): TGCAGCGTTGAAGGCCCAACGGATCCCGGGACTAGCGGGACCGGACCCTACAATGAGCAGTTCTTC. Amino acid sequence: CSVEGPTDPGTSGTGPYNEQFF. J is TRBJ2-1 and V is TRBV29-1, with 13 bases fitting TRBD2. The CDR3 runs 22 residues. Losses at the gene ends were 1 base for V and 2 bases for J; bases not matched to a gene: 20. Germline CDR1 and CDR2: SQVTM and ANQGSEA.

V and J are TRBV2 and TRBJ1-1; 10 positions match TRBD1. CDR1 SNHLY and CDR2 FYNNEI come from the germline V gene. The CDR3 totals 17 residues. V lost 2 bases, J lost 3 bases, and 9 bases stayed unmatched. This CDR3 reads CASSEPDRGPSDTEAFF. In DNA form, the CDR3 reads TGTGCCAGCAGTGAACCCGACAGGGGGCCCTCGGACACTGAAGCTTTCTTT.

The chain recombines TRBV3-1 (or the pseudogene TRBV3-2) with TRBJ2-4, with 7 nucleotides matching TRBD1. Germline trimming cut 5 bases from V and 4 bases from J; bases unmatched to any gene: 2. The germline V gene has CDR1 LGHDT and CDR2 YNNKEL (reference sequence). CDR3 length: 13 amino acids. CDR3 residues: CASSSDRKNIQYF. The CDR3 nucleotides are TGTGCCAGCAGCTCGGACAGGAAAAACATTCAGTACTTC.

This CDR3 reads CAITNDRGYEQYF. The CDR3, as DNA: TGTGCCATCACTAATGACAGGGGCTACGAGCAGTACTTC. J is TRBJ2-7 and V is TRBV28, with TRBD1 identical over 8 bases. This CDR3 has 13 amino acids. V lost 10 bases to trimming and J lost 3 bases; unmatched junction nucleotides: 8. Per germline, CDR1 MDHEN and CDR2 SYDVKM.

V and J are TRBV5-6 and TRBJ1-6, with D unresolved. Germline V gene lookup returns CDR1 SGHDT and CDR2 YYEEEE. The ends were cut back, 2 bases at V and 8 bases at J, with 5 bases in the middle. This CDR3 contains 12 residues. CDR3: CASSFGDSPLHF. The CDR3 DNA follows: TGTGCCAGCAGCTTCGGGGATTCACCCCTCCACTTT.

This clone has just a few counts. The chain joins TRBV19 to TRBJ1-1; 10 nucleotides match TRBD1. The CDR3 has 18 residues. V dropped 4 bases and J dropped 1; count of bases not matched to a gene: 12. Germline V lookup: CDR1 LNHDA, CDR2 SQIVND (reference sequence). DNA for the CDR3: TGTGCCAGTAGTAAGCTCCAAACTGGGACAGGGGAGAACACTGAAGCTTTCTTT. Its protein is CASSKLQTGTGENTEAFF.